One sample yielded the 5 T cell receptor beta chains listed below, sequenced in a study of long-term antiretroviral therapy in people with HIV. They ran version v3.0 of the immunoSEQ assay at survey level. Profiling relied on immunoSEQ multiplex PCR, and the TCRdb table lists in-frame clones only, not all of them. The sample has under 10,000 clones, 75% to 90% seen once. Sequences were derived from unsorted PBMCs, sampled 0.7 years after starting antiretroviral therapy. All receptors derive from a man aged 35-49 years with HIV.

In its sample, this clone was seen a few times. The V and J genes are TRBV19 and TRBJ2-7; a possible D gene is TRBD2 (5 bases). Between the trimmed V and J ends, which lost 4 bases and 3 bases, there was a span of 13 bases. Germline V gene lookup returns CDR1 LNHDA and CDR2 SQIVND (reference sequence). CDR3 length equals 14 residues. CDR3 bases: TGTGCCAGTAGTACCTATAACGGGAACTACGAGCAGTACTTC. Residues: CASSTYNGNYEQYF. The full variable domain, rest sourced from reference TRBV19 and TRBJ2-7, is DGGITQSPKYLFRKEGQNVTLSCEQNLNHDAMYWYRQDPGQGLRLIYYSQIVNDFQKGDIAEGYSVSREKKESFPLTVTSAQKNPTAFYLCASSTYNGNYEQYFGPGTRLTVT.

The CDR3 DNA is TGTGCCAGCAGCGCCCAGGGTTTGGGGACCGAGCAGTACTTC. Amino acid sequence: CASSAQGLGTEQYF. The V gene is TRBV9, the J gene TRBJ2-7, with D perhaps being TRBD1 or TRBD2 (5 bases each). V was clipped by 3 bases and J by 6 bases, with 16 bases between them. The V gene's germline CDR1 is SGDLS and CDR2 YYNGEE. The CDR3 spans 14 residues.

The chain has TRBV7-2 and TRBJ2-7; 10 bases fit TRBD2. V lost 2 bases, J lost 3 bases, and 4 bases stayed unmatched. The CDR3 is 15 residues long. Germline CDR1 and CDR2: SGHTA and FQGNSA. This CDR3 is CASSLSTSGIYEQYF. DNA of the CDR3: TGTGCCAGCAGCTTAAGTACTAGCGGGATCTACGAGCAGTACTTC.

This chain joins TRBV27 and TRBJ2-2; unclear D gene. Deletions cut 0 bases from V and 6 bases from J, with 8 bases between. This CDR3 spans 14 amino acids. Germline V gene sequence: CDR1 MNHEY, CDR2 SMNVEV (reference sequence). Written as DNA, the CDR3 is TGTGCCAGCAGTTTATCTATGGGCGCCGGGGAGCTGTTTTTT. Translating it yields CASSLSMGAGELFF.

The CDR3 DNA reads as TGTGCCAGTAGCCATGACAAAGAAGAGACCCAGTACTTC. Translation: CASSHDKEETQYF. This chain joins TRBV19 and TRBJ2-5; D uncertain. Trimming left V 6 bases short and J 3 bases short, with 11 bases between. This CDR3 region has 13 residues. Germline loops: CDR1 LNHDA, CDR2 SQIVND (reference sequence).